This entry features one T cell receptor (beta chain) sequence. No antigen is known for it. This CDR3 has 15 residues. CDR1 is SNHLY and CDR2 is FYNNEI in the germline V gene. Trimming left V 1 base short and J 4 bases short, with 14 bases between. This entry is derived from a study of graft-versus-host responses after intestinal transplantation. Across the study: Anti-thymocyte globulin induction was given to all recipients, followed by tacrolimus and steroids for roughly three years.

Study-wide results and limits: Allografts from individuals with graft-donor T cell macrochimerism displayed high graft-versus-host to host-versus-graft clonal ratios.

Processing released intraepithelial and lamina propria lymphocytes from the graft tissue. TCRdb's copy holds only in-frame clones and misses some; the assay was immunoSEQ multiplex PCR. The sample comprises thousands of clones, about 74% of which are singletons, and approximately 32% rests with the top ten. Sequencing was performed on ileum tissue, taken 494 days after intestinal transplant. The TCR sequence derives from a human patient who received an intestinal transplant, so some T cells may come from the graft donor. The V and J genes are TRBV2 and TRBJ2-7; tentatively, D is TRBD1 or TRBD2 (5 bases each). CDR3 residues: CASSEGPGTFYEQYF. In nucleotides, the CDR3 is TGTGCCAGCAGTGAAGGTCCAGGGACGTTTTACGAGCAGTACTTC. Filled out from reference TRBV2 and TRBJ2-7, the complete variable domain reads EPEVTQTPSHQVTQMGQEVILRCVPISNHLYFYWYRQILGQKVEFLVSFYNNEISEKSEIFDDQFSVERPDGSNFTLKIRSTKLEDSAMYFCASSEGPGTFYEQYFGPGTRLTVT.